The 30 T cell receptor beta chains reported below all come from one sample, sequenced in a study of blood T cell repertoires in COVID-19. Here immunoSEQ multiplex PCR was the method, and the copy in TCRdb shows in-frame clones only, minus some. The sample yields 55,000 to 65,000 clones, around 88% seen once. Sequenced: peripheral blood. The receptors originated from a man in his sixties with acute or convalescent COVID-19.

This chain uses TRBV5-4 with TRBJ1-3, with D maybe TRBD1 (5 bases). In germline, CDR1 is SGHNT, CDR2 YYREEE (reference sequence). This CDR3 is 16 amino acids long. V was trimmed by 0 bases and J by 4 bases, leaving 14 bases between them. Here the CDR3 DNA reads TGTGCCAGCAGCTTGGGTAACTCAGGGTACGGAAACACCATATATTTT. Its translation: CASSLGNSGYGNTIYF.

The chain uses TRBV6-5 and TRBJ2-3, with no clear D. Trimming removed 7 bases from V and 1 base from J, with 9 bases in between. From germline, CDR1 is MNHEY and CDR2 SVGAGI. The CDR3 is 13 residues long. CDR3 region: CASTGMGTDTQYF. DNA of the CDR3: TGTGCCAGCACGGGTATGGGCACAGATACGCAGTATTTT.

The chain joins TRBV28 to TRBJ1-2; D is undetermined. The length of the CDR3 is 14 residues. V lost 2 bases and J lost 0, with 7 bases in between. CDR1 is MDHEN and CDR2 is SYDVKM in the germline V gene. The CDR3 sequence: CASSLGGANYGYTF. DNA of the CDR3: TGTGCCAGCAGTTTAGGAGGAGCTAACTATGGCTACACCTTC.

The chain couples TRBV27 to TRBJ2-3; TRBD1 is a possible D gene (6 bases). Germline CDR1 and CDR2: MNHEY and SMNVEV (reference sequence). This CDR3 is built from 14 residues. V was shortened by 4 bases and J by 6 bases, with 14 bases between the two germline ends. CDR3 nucleotide sequence: TGTGCCAGCAGTTACAGGGTCGCCTCGGATACGCAGTATTTT. Its translation: CASSYRVASDTQYF.

The V call is TRBV16, the J call TRBJ2-7; D not certain. V lost 0 bases to trimming and J lost 6 bases, with 9 bases between them. Germline V lookup: CDR1 KGHSY, CDR2 FQNENV. The CDR3 is made up of 13 amino acids. The CDR3 loop reads CASSQSTVGEQYF. Written as DNA, the CDR3 is TGTGCCAGCAGCCAATCCACTGTTGGCGAGCAGTACTTC.

V gene TRBV18 combines with J gene TRBJ1-1; 8 nucleotides match TRBD1. CDR1 is KGHSH and CDR2 is LQKENI in the germline V gene. With 6 bases clipped from V and 4 bases from J, the junction kept 1 base outside the gene matches. CDR3 size: 12 residues. Here the CDR3 reads CASSQGATEAFF. CDR3 DNA sequence: TGTGCCAGCTCTCAGGGGGCCACTGAAGCTTTCTTT.

The chain combines TRBV5-1 with TRBJ2-5; 9 bases map to TRBD2. Germline V gives CDR1 SGHRS, CDR2 YFSETQ. The V segment lost 2 bases and the J segment 4 bases; nucleotides outside the gene matches: 9. This CDR3 is 16 amino acids long. CDR3 protein: CASSLTSGHFGETQYF. CDR3 in DNA: TGCGCCAGCAGCTTAACTAGCGGGCATTTCGGAGAGACCCAGTACTTC.

This clone was detected once. The gene calls are TRBV14 and TRBJ1-2; 12 nucleotides agree with TRBD1. This CDR3 has 17 amino acids. V gave up 1 base and J gave up 7 bases; unmatched junction bases: 10. From germline, CDR1 is SGHDN and CDR2 FVKESK. As DNA, the CDR3 is TGTGCCAGCAGCCAAGTAGGGACAGGGGGCTTTACCTCTGGCTACACCTTC. Translated: CASSQVGTGGFTSGYTF. The full variable domain, with the rest looked up from reference TRBV14 and TRBJ1-2, is EAGVTQFPSHSVIEKGQTVTLRCDPISGHDNLYWYRRVMGKEIKFLLHFVKESKQDESGMPNNRFLAERTGGTYSTLKVQPAELEDSGVYFCASSQVGTGGFTSGYTFGSGTRLTVV.

This clone was detected only a few times. The chain couples TRBV5-1 to TRBJ1-4; D unresolved. The CDR3 runs 15 residues. V was pared by 2 bases and J by 3 bases, with 11 bases between. Germline-derived CDR1 and CDR2 are SGHRS and YFSETQ. CDR3 residues: CASSFYSGSNEKLFF. CDR3 DNA: TGCGCCAGCAGCTTTTATTCCGGGTCTAATGAAAAACTGTTTTTT.

V gene TRBV6-5 combines with J gene TRBJ1-4, with 9 bases identical to TRBD1. Trimming cost V 8 bases and J 4 bases; bases outside gene matches: 8. CDR1 is MNHEY, CDR2 SVGAGI, per germline. This CDR3 region has 15 residues. CDR3 in amino acids: CASGTGQGYNEKLFF. The CDR3 DNA sequence: TGTGCCAGCGGAACGGGACAGGGATATAATGAAAAACTGTTTTTT.

This clone has only one observation. The chain couples TRBV10-3 to TRBJ2-2, with D maybe TRBD2 (7 bases). Per the germline V gene, CDR1 is ENHRY and CDR2 is SYGVKD. There are 16 residues in the CDR3. V was pared by 6 bases and J by 0 bases, with 14 bases between. Here the CDR3 DNA reads TGTGCCATCAGCCGGTCGGGGGGCACGAACACCGGGGAGCTGTTTTTT. Translating gives CAISRSGGTNTGELFF.

The V and J genes are TRBV29-1 and TRBJ2-2; D might be TRBD1 (6 bases). The V and J ends lost 6 bases and 3 bases respectively, with 11 bases between them. From germline, CDR1 is SQVTM and CDR2 ANQGSEA. This CDR3 is built from 13 residues. CDR3 bases: TGCAGCGTGGGGGACATTGACACCGGGGAGCTGTTTTTT. This encodes CSVGDIDTGELFF.

The genes are TRBV21-1 and TRBJ1-5; the table's D call, TRBD1, has no DNA check behind it. TRBV21-1 is described as a pseudogene. This CDR3 is 15 amino acids long. Here the CDR3 DNA reads TGTGCCAGCAGCAGGGACAGGGATTGCAATCAGCCCCAGCATTTT. Protein: CASSRDRDCNQPQHF.

This clone has only a few counts. The genes are TRBV6-5 and TRBJ1-6, with 7 positions matching TRBD1. Germline lookup yields CDR1 MNHEY and CDR2 SVGAGI. The CDR3 has 14 residues. V shed 5 bases and J 7 bases; nucleotides not matched to a gene: 5. The CDR3 here is CASSTGAENSPLHF. The CDR3 DNA reads as TGTGCCAGCAGTACAGGGGCGGAGAATTCACCCCTCCACTTT.

The chain employs TRBV28 and TRBJ1-5; possible D gene TRBD1, 5 bases. The germline CDR1 and CDR2 sequences are MDHEN and SYDVKM. Deletions cut 3 bases from V and 6 bases from J, with 24 bases between. The CDR3 length is 18 residues. The CDR3 region has the DNA TGTGCCAGCAGTTTCCGTTATTCGTCCATCCGAAGGGGTCAGCCCCAGCATTTT. It specifies CASSFRYSSIRRGQPQHF.

V usage is TRBV28 and J usage is TRBJ1-5, with 7 bases that match TRBD1. The V gene end was trimmed by 4 bases and the J gene end by 6 bases; junction bases not matched to a gene: 3. The germline V gene encodes CDR1 MDHEN and CDR2 SYDVKM. This CDR3 has 13 amino acids. CDR3 DNA sequence: TGTGCCAGCAGTTCATACAGGGGTCAGCCCCAGCATTTT. This codes for CASSSYRGQPQHF.

The chain employs TRBV10-3 and TRBJ1-2; D is ambiguous. There are 13 residues in the CDR3. V lost 5 bases and J 4 bases, leaving 11 bases between the germline ends. Germline CDR1 ENHRY, CDR2 SYGVKD. Written as DNA, the CDR3 is TGTGCCATCAGTCAGCGGATCGGCTATGGCTACACCTTC. Its translation: CAISQRIGYGYTF.

V and J are TRBV11-3 and TRBJ2-3; TRBD2 might be the D (5 bases). CDR1 SGHNT and CDR2 YENEEA come from the germline V gene. The germline V and J ends were trimmed by 5 bases and 4 bases, with 10 bases remaining between them. CDR3 length: 13 amino acids. This CDR3 is CASSPPGADTQYF. In DNA, the CDR3 is TGTGCCAGCAGCCCGCCCGGGGCAGATACGCAGTATTTT.

This clone was found once. CDR3 coding DNA: TGTGCCAGCAGTTCCCGCTCACGACTGACAGATACGCAGTATTTT. Translating gives CASSSRSRLTDTQYF. The rearrangement uses TRBV27 and TRBJ2-3, with D hard to call. Trimming left V 4 bases short and J 3 bases short, with 14 bases between. From germline, CDR1 is MNHEY and CDR2 SMNVEV (reference sequence). This CDR3 is 15 amino acids long.

The chain recombines TRBV28 with TRBJ1-1; TRBD1 matches 8 bases. CDR1 MDHEN and CDR2 SYDVKM come from the germline V gene. The ends lost 3 bases at V and 8 bases at J; junction bases unmatched: 8. This CDR3 has 14 residues. CDR3 DNA: TGTGCCAGCAGTTTTACCCAGGGGGCGAGCGAAGCTTTCTTT. Protein: CASSFTQGASEAFF.

The chain links TRBV6-6 to TRBJ1-2; TRBD1 agrees at 7 bases. The CDR3 spans 12 residues. V dropped 6 bases and J dropped 6; count of bases not matched to a gene: 4. Per the germline V gene, CDR1 is MNHNY and CDR2 is SVGAGI (reference sequence). The CDR3 spells CASSRTGDGYTF. In DNA form, the CDR3 reads TGTGCCAGCAGCCGTACAGGGGATGGCTACACCTTC.

This sequence joins TRBV28 and TRBJ1-2; the D is unclear. Germline V gives CDR1 MDHEN, CDR2 SYDVKM. The V and J ends lost 3 bases and 4 bases respectively, with 9 bases between them. The CDR3 consists of 13 residues. For the CDR3, the DNA is TGTGCCAGCAGTTTCCCCGGTCCCTATGGCTACACCTTC. This codes for CASSFPGPYGYTF.

This chain links TRBV3-1 (or the pseudogene TRBV3-2) with TRBJ1-2; D is perhaps TRBD1 (5 bases). Trimming left V 4 bases short and J 2 bases short, with 17 bases between. Germline V gene data show CDR1 as LGHDT and CDR2 as YNNKEL (reference sequence). This CDR3 contains 16 residues. In nucleotides, the CDR3 is TGTGCCAGCAGCCCTACCTTGGGGGGGGGAAACTATGGCTACACCTTC. Translation: CASSPTLGGGNYGYTF.

The V and J genes are TRBV10-3 and TRBJ1-2, with D perhaps matching TRBD1 (6 bases). Trimming stripped 7 bases from V and 5 bases from J, with 14 bases between. The germline V gene has CDR1 ENHRY and CDR2 SYGVKD. The CDR3 loop spans 13 amino acids. For the CDR3, the DNA is TGTGCCATCATGGGGGGGGCGCTTTATGGCTACACCTTC. Encoded protein: CAIMGGALYGYTF.

The chain uses TRBV6-1 and TRBJ2-7; D is possibly TRBD2 (5 bases). CDR3 length equals 14 residues. V was shortened by 3 bases and J by 3 bases, with 12 bases between the two germline ends. Germline values: CDR1 MNHNS, CDR2 SASEGT. The CDR3 region is CASSERADYYEQYF. CDR3 sequence (DNA): TGTGCCAGCAGTGAGCGGGCGGATTACTACGAGCAGTACTTC.

This clone was seen just once. The chain has TRBV6-2 or TRBV6-3 and TRBJ2-7, with 13 bases lining up with TRBD2. In germline, CDR1 is MNHEY, CDR2 SVGEGT. This CDR3 is 16 amino acids long. Trimming removed 6 bases from V and 9 bases from J; junction bases left unmatched: 14. CDR3 in amino acids: CASSPTGLAGLIGQYF. CDR3 sequence (DNA): TGTGCCAGCAGCCCCACGGGACTAGCGGGATTAATCGGGCAGTACTTC.

The CDR3 here is CASRGWQGANSPLHF. The CDR3 DNA is TGTGCCAGCAGGGGGTGGCAGGGGGCGAATTCACCCCTCCACTTT. The chain employs TRBV2 and TRBJ1-6, with TRBD1 matching over 8 bases. This CDR3 is 15 amino acids long. V lost 6 bases to trimming and J lost 7 bases; unmatched junction nucleotides: 8. CDR1 and CDR2 from the germline V gene are SNHLY and FYNNEI.

The chain has TRBV5-1 and TRBJ2-1; 10 bases are a match to TRBD2. The CDR3 is 16 amino acids. With V trimmed by 0 bases and J by 2 bases, 2 bases remained unmatched. CDR1 is SGHRS and CDR2 is YFSETQ in the germline V gene. CDR3 amino acids: CASSLGLAGAYNEQFF. DNA for the CDR3: TGCGCCAGCAGCTTGGGGCTAGCGGGGGCCTACAATGAGCAGTTCTTC.

CDR3 loop: CASSLGTASGNTIYF. The CDR3 bases are TGTGCCAGCAGCCTAGGGACAGCGTCTGGAAACACCATATATTTT. The chain has TRBV7-9 and TRBJ1-3; 7 bases agree with TRBD1. Germline V gene lookup returns CDR1 SEHNR and CDR2 FQNEAQ (reference sequence). The CDR3 length is 15 residues. Trimming cost V 5 bases and J 1 base; bases outside gene matches: 5.

The chain is built from TRBV29-1 and TRBJ2-7, with D possibly being TRBD1 (6 bases). Trimming removed 3 bases from V and 0 bases from J, with 12 bases in between. The CDR3 is 14 amino acids. Germline V gene data show CDR1 as SQVTM and CDR2 as ANQGSEA. The CDR3 protein is CSVDNQGSSYEQYF. In nucleotides, the CDR3 is TGCAGCGTTGATAACCAGGGGAGCTCCTACGAGCAGTACTTC.